Each of the 10 T cell receptor beta chains below was sequenced from the same sample in a study of cytomegalovirus exposure and HLA in healthy donors. PCR involved 60 Vbeta and 13 Jbeta primers. Some clones are missing from TCRdb's copy, which holds only in-frame ones; the method was immunoSEQ multiplex PCR. The sample lists about 180,000 clones, 79% occurring once. The sequenced sample consisted of PBMCs. The receptors here all came from a woman aged 40 to 55 in good health and CMV-seronegative.

This clone was seen once. This sequence joins TRBV6-1 and TRBJ2-5; D remains unclear. CDR1 and CDR2 (germline): MNHNS, SASEGT. The CDR3 loop spans 15 amino acids. V gave up 0 bases and J gave up 4 bases, with 12 bases separating them. The CDR3 DNA is TGTGCCAGCAGTGAAGCAGAGATTACGGTAGAGACCCAGTACTTC. Protein: CASSEAEITVETQYF.

This chain uses TRBV19 with TRBJ1-2, with D maybe TRBD1 (5 bases). V shed 5 bases and J shed 4 bases, with 23 bases lying between them. CDR1 is LNHDA and CDR2 is SQIVND in the germline V gene (reference sequence). The CDR3 is 17 amino acids. CDR3 sequence: CASSALGGFSSSYGYTF. CDR3 nucleotides: TGTGCCAGTAGTGCCCTGGGGGGTTTTTCCTCGAGCTATGGCTACACCTTC. The full variable domain, completed using reference TRBV19 and TRBJ1-2, is DGGITQSPKYLFRKEGQNVTLSCEQNLNHDAMYWYRQDPGQGLRLIYYSQIVNDFQKGDIAEGYSVSREKKESFPLTVTSAQKNPTAFYLCASSALGGFSSSYGYTFGSGTRLTVV.

This chain connects TRBV5-1 to TRBJ2-7, with 9 nucleotides matching TRBD1. J gave up 0 bases and V 4 bases, and 5 bases lay outside the gene matches. Germline V gene lookup returns CDR1 SGHRS and CDR2 YFSETQ. CDR3 size: 15 residues. The CDR3 DNA sequence: TGCGCCAGCAGCCCGGGACAGGGACCCTCCTACGAGCAGTACTTC. Its protein is CASSPGQGPSYEQYF.

This clone was seen a single time. The CDR3 DNA is TGTGCCAGCAGCGTGGGACTAGCGGGAGGTGTCCAAGAGACCCAGTACTTC. Its protein is CASSVGLAGGVQETQYF. The gene calls are TRBV7-2 and TRBJ2-5, with 15 bases that match TRBD2. CDR3 size: 17 residues. J lost 1 base, V lost 5 bases, and 5 bases had no gene match. The germline V gene encodes CDR1 SGHTA and CDR2 FQGNSA.

This clone appeared a few times. The chain recombines TRBV5-4 with TRBJ1-4, with TRBD1 identical over 9 bases. V trimming: 5 bases; J trimming: 7 bases; junction bases outside the gene matches: 9. CDR3 length equals 15 residues. CDR1 SGHNT and CDR2 YYREEE come from the germline V gene (reference sequence). CDR3 DNA sequence: TGTGCCAGCAGTCCTACCGGGACAGGGCCTGAAAAACTGTTTTTT. This sequence encodes CASSPTGTGPEKLFF.

This clone was seen only once. The genes are TRBV6-9 and TRBJ2-5, with no clear D. The tail of the sequence fits TRBJ2-7 better, so the J call may be wrong. Germline V gene lookup returns CDR1 MNHGY and CDR2 SVAAGI. This CDR3 comprises 12 residues. The CDR3 sequence is CASSGPDYEQYF. In nucleotides, the CDR3 is TGTGCCAGCAGCGGGCCAGACTACGAGCAGTACTTC.

The CDR3 loop reads CASTARGVRGYTF. The CDR3 DNA is TGTGCCAGCACCGCACGGGGTGTACGAGGCTACACCTTC. This rearrangement joins TRBV28 to TRBJ1-2; no reliable D call. The CDR3 consists of 13 residues. Trimming pared 7 bases from V and 8 bases from J, leaving 17 bases between. CDR1 is MDHEN, CDR2 SYDVKM, per germline.

The chain uses TRBV7-2 and TRBJ2-1; D is ambiguous. Germline V gene sequence: CDR1 SGHTA, CDR2 FQGNSA. CDR3 length: 12 residues. Trimming removed 4 bases at V and 10 bases at J, with 11 bases between. The CDR3 bases are TGTGCCAGCAGCTCCTTCGATGGCGAGCAGTTCTTC. Translation: CASSSFDGEQFF.

The V and J genes are TRBV19 and TRBJ1-5; D gene uncertain. Germline CDR1 LNHDA, CDR2 SQIVND (reference sequence). The CDR3 runs 14 residues. V was cut by 6 bases and J by 6 bases, with 15 bases left in between. The CDR3 reads CASSPLGVGQPQHF. The CDR3, as DNA: TGTGCCAGTAGCCCTCTGGGAGTTGGTCAGCCCCAGCATTTT.

The chain couples TRBV7-8 to TRBJ2-2; 8 nucleotides match TRBD1. In germline, CDR1 is SGHVS, CDR2 FQNEAQ. The V and J ends lost 5 bases and 4 bases, in that order; junction bases with no gene match: 6. CDR3 size: 15 residues. The CDR3 DNA reads as TGTGCCAGCAGCCACTACAGGGGGACCACCGGGGAGCTGTTTTTT. This gives the protein CASSHYRGTTGELFF.